The T cell receptor (beta chain) under discussion was sequenced for a study of blood T cell repertoires in COVID-19. Here immunoSEQ multiplex PCR was the method, and the copy in TCRdb shows in-frame clones only, minus some. This sample carries about 180,000 clones, about 85% of them seen once, and the ten largest clones take around 9.8%. The length of the CDR3 is 13 residues. V lost 5 bases to trimming and J lost 4 bases, with 9 bases between them. In germline, CDR1 is SGHAT, CDR2 FQNNGV. Sequenced sample: peripheral blood. The V gene is TRBV11-2, the J gene TRBJ1-3; D not resolved. The TCR comes from a woman of 80 years or more with acute or convalescent COVID-19. CDR3 nucleotides: TGTGCCAGCAGCCCCGGCGGGGGAAACACCATATATTTT. Protein sequence: CASSPGGGNTIYF.